This T cell receptor beta chain was sequenced in a study of spatial heterogeneity in lung cancer. Looking at the study overall: Compared with alpha-chain sequences, beta-chain sequences were consistently detected in greater numbers.

V was shortened by 1 base and J by 6 bases, with 15 bases between the two germline ends. From germline, CDR1 is MNHEY and CDR2 SMNVEV (reference sequence). The CDR3 is made up of 15 amino acids. Study observations and caveats: The study found ubiquitous expanded tumor TCRs in blood more at resection than follow-up.

Time point defined: sample taken at primary tumor resection. Unsorted whole RNA samples from tumor, nontumor lung or frozen PBMC were sequenced. TCRdb reprocessed the 5' RACE reads with MiXCR, giving one entry per CDR3 protein. The sample includes about 38,000 distinct CDR3 sequences, 6.5% to 9.5% of them seen just once. This clonotype was found many times. The antigen is not known. Sequencing was performed on PBMCs, taken at surgery. V and J are TRBV27 and TRBJ1-2, with no clear D. The clonotype originates from a male donor with early-stage non-small cell lung cancer. CDR3 residues: CASSLWGSRENGYTF. For the CDR3, the DNA is TGTGCCAGCAGTTTATGGGGTTCGAGGGAGAATGGCTACACCTTC.